Reported below is one T cell receptor (beta chain). Germline V gene data show CDR1 as SGHAT and CDR2 as FQNNGV. Trimming stripped 0 bases from V and 1 base from J, with 20 bases between. This CDR3 has 19 residues. Molecules of cDNA were individually given unique molecular identifiers that were attached to them. TCRdb re-called the 5' RACE reads through MiXCR, storing one row per CDR3 protein. Found here are more than 75,000 distinct CDR3 sequences, under 15% of them singletons; the top ten hold nearly 6%. This record comes from a study of early T cells in non-severe SARS-CoV-2 infection. As for the study in general: Chains from this unsorted whole-blood bulk RNA could not be paired.

This chain uses TRBV11-2 with TRBJ2-3, with D tentatively TRBD1 (5 bases). The sequencing sample was made of whole blood. This TCR came from an adult who was a healthcare worker with PCR-confirmed SARS-CoV-2 infection or an uninfected control (not recorded which). The CDR3 DNA reads TGTGCCAGCAGCTTAGATCTAATGACCCAGGACAAAGGCACAGATACGCAGTATTTT. Its protein is CASSLDLMTQDKGTDTQYF.